The present T cell receptor (beta chain) was sequenced within a study of blood T cell repertoires in COVID-19. About the study: Sites in the United States, Italy and Spain provided acute and convalescent COVID-19 samples.

V lost 7 bases to trimming and J lost 8 bases; unmatched junction nucleotides: 9. CDR3 size: 13 residues. Looked up from germline, CDR1 is LNHDA and CDR2 is SQIVND (reference sequence). Assay: immunoSEQ multiplex PCR; the TCRdb copy retains only in-frame clones and omits some. This table holds about 77,000 clones, over 70% found once. Sequences were obtained from peripheral blood. The source of this sequence is a man in his 60s with acute or convalescent COVID-19. V is TRBV19 and J is TRBJ1-2, with TRBD1 matching 8 bases. CDR3 DNA sequence: TGTGCCAGTAACGACGGGACAGGTTACGGCTACACCTTC. Amino acids: CASNDGTGYGYTF.